Below, 18 T cell receptor beta chains from the same sample are listed, as sequenced in a study of immune evolution from preneoplasia to lung adenocarcinoma. The protocol was immunoSEQ multiplex PCR, while the TCRdb copy is restricted to in-frame clones and leaves out a portion. The repertoire holds about 3,200 clones, with around 81% as singletons. Material: FFPE adjacent normal lung tissue. These receptors all come from a donor at least 70 years old with lung adenocarcinoma.

This clone was detected only once. The V gene is TRBV7-9, the J gene TRBJ2-5, with 8 bases that match TRBD1. The junction had 2 bases not matched to a gene; V was cut back by 2 bases and J by 3 bases. The germline V gene has CDR1 SEHNR and CDR2 FQNEAQ (reference sequence). The CDR3 is 14 residues long. CDR3 sequence: CASSLSTGEETQYF. CDR3 DNA: TGTGCCAGCAGCTTATCGACAGGGGAAGAGACCCAGTACTTC.

The chain uses TRBV5-6 and TRBJ2-3; TRBD2 might be the D (5 bases). The CDR3 covers 12 residues. The ends were cut back, 1 base at V and 6 bases at J, with 6 bases in the middle. CDR1 and CDR2 from the germline V gene are SGHDT and YYEEEE. This CDR3 is CASSLWRDTQYF. The CDR3 DNA follows: TGTGCCAGCAGCTTGTGGAGGGATACGCAGTATTTT.

A few counts support this clone. The chain links TRBV5-1 to TRBJ1-1; no definite D call. The CDR3 totals 11 residues. Germline loops: CDR1 SGHRS, CDR2 YFSETQ. Trimming cost V 5 bases and J 7 bases, with 9 bases left between them. The CDR3 reads CASRSEYEAFF. In nucleotides, the CDR3 is TGCGCCAGCAGGTCGGAATATGAAGCTTTCTTT.

The genes are TRBV30 and TRBJ1-2; tentatively, D is TRBD1 (5 bases). V was shortened by 1 base and J by 8 bases, with 11 bases between the two germline ends. Per the germline V gene, CDR1 is GTSNPN and CDR2 is SVGIG (reference sequence). The CDR3 length is 12 residues. The CDR3 DNA reads as TGTGCCTGGAGTGCGGACACGGGGGGCTACACCTTC. It codes for CAWSADTGGYTF. Looking up the rest from reference TRBV30 and TRBJ1-2 gives the full variable domain: SQTIHQWPATLVQPVGSPLSLECTVEGTSNPNLYWYRQAAGRGLQLLFYSVGIGQISSEVPQNLSASRPQDRQFILSSKKLLLSDSGFYLCAWSADTGGYTFGSGTRLTVV.

The gene calls are TRBV11-3 and TRBJ2-7, with D possibly matching TRBD1 (6 bases). The V end was cut by 5 bases, the J end by 1 base, with 12 bases between. The CDR3 consists of 14 residues. The germline V gene has CDR1 SGHNT and CDR2 YENEEA. The CDR3 here is CASSTNGQSYEQYF. CDR3 DNA sequence: TGTGCCAGCAGCACGAACGGACAGTCCTACGAGCAGTACTTC.

This chain links TRBV30 with TRBJ2-7, with D unclear. CDR3 length: 13 residues. Between the trimmed V and J ends, which lost 3 bases and 4 bases, there was a span of 13 bases. The germline V gene has CDR1 GTSNPN and CDR2 SVGIG (reference sequence). CDR3 coding DNA: TGTGCCTGGAGAGTGACTGCCGCTTACGAGCAGTACTTC. Protein sequence: CAWRVTAAYEQYF.

This clone has a handful of counts. The chain employs TRBV15 and TRBJ2-5, with a weak D call TRBD2 (5 bases). Deletions cut 1 base from V and 5 bases from J, with 14 bases between. CDR1 is LNHNV, CDR2 YYDKDF, per germline (reference sequence). The CDR3 covers 15 residues. In nucleotides, the CDR3 is TGTGCCACCAGCAGAGTAGCGAGAGCCGGTGAGACCCAGTACTTC. This translates into CATSRVARAGETQYF.

This chain uses TRBV7-2 with TRBJ1-1, with 9 positions matching TRBD1. Germline V gene data show CDR1 as SGHTA and CDR2 as FQGNSA. The CDR3 runs to 15 residues. V shed 4 bases, J shed 3 bases, and the junction held 6 bases outside the gene matches. CDR3 sequence reads: CASSWYRQGDTEAFF. CDR3 DNA sequence: TGTGCCAGCAGCTGGTACCGACAGGGGGACACTGAAGCTTTCTTT.

The V and J genes are TRBV11-3 and TRBJ2-5; D is perhaps TRBD2 (6 bases). The germline gives CDR1 SGHNT, CDR2 YENEEA. V lost 4 bases, J lost 5 bases, and 17 bases lay in between. The CDR3 is made up of 15 amino acids. The CDR3 sequence: CASSSRGTLGETQYF. The CDR3 nucleotides read TGTGCCAGCAGCTCACGCGGGACCCTCGGGGAGACCCAGTACTTC. Combining the CDR3 with reference TRBV11-3 and TRBJ2-5 gives the whole variable domain EAGVVQSPRYKIIEKKQPVAFWCNPISGHNTLYWYLQNLGQGPELLIRYENEEAVDDSQLPKDRFSAERLKGVDSTLKIQPAELGDSAVYLCASSSRGTLGETQYFGPGTRLLVL.

This chain uses TRBV19 with TRBJ1-5; possibly TRBD1 for D (5 bases). V lost 6 bases and J lost 7, with 16 bases in between. Germline lookup yields CDR1 LNHDA and CDR2 SQIVND (reference sequence). The CDR3 is 14 residues long. CDR3 sequence (DNA): TGTGCCAGTAGCGATCAGGGTTACGGGCAGCCCCAGCATTTT. This encodes CASSDQGYGQPQHF.

The rearrangement uses TRBV12-5 and TRBJ2-3; TRBD1 aligns across 7 bases. Unmatched junction bases numbered 9, after V lost 4 bases and J lost 2 bases. The CDR3 spans 16 residues. CDR1 LGHNT and CDR2 FRNRAP come from the germline V gene. The CDR3, as DNA: TGTGCTAGTGGTTACAGTATGACAGGGTACACAGATACGCAGTATTTT. This codes for CASGYSMTGYTDTQYF.

CDR3 region: CASSLEQGADTQYF. The CDR3 region has the DNA TGTGCCAGCAGCTTAGAACAGGGGGCCGATACGCAGTATTTT. The V and J genes are TRBV11-3 and TRBJ2-3; TRBD1 aligns across 9 bases. CDR3 length: 14 residues. CDR1 is SGHNT and CDR2 is YENEEA in the germline V gene. V gave up 0 bases and J gave up 6 bases; unmatched junction bases: 1.

The rearrangement uses TRBV6-5 and TRBJ1-5; 7 positions agree with TRBD1. Germline CDR1 MNHEY, CDR2 SVGAGI. The J segment lost 5 bases and the V segment lost 0 bases, leaving 4 bases of the junction unmatched. The CDR3 length is 15 residues. This chain's CDR3 is CASSYSGTGDQPQHF. For the CDR3, the DNA is TGTGCCAGCAGTTACTCCGGAACAGGGGATCAGCCCCAGCATTTT.

The J gene is TRBJ2-7, the V gene TRBV7-2; TRBD1 matches 8 bases. Germline V gene lookup returns CDR1 SGHTA and CDR2 FQGNSA. Trimming cost V 1 base and J 4 bases; bases outside gene matches: 3. The CDR3 totals 14 residues. CDR3 residues: CASSLVQGAYEQYF. CDR3 coding DNA: TGTGCCAGCAGCTTAGTCCAGGGGGCGTACGAGCAGTACTTC.

The CDR3 loop is CSADRVYEQYF. CDR3 nucleotides: TGCAGTGCTGACAGGGTCTACGAGCAGTACTTC. V gene TRBV20-1 combines with J gene TRBJ2-7, with 7 nucleotides matching TRBD1. After removal of 5 bases from V and 3 bases from J, the junction contained 1 base not matched to a gene. Per the germline V gene, CDR1 is DFQATT and CDR2 is SNEGSKA (reference sequence). This CDR3 has 11 residues.

Comment on this clone: Its ends do not fully match the called genes, so a read error is possible. V usage is TRBV7-7 and J usage is TRBJ2-2, with 11 bases matching TRBD2. Germline assignment: CDR1 SSHAT and CDR2 FNYEAQ (reference sequence). CDR3 length equals 15 residues. In nucleotides, the CDR3 is TGTGCTAGCAGCCTAGCGGGAGGTTTTGCCGGGGAGCTGTTTTTT. This encodes CASSLAGGFAGELFF.

The J gene is TRBJ1-2, the V gene TRBV6-5, with D uncertain. Germline lookup yields CDR1 MNHEY and CDR2 SVGAGI. The CDR3 is 12 amino acids. V lost 7 bases and J lost 6, with 12 bases in between. CDR3 nucleotide sequence: TGTGCCAGCAAAGGAGGTGGGGATGGCTACACCTTC. Translation gives CASKGGGDGYTF.

This rearrangement joins TRBV4-2 to TRBJ2-1; 8 nucleotides match TRBD1. The CDR3 runs to 16 residues. Germline V lookup: CDR1 LGHNA, CDR2 YNFKEQ. The J segment lost 4 bases and the V segment lost 6 bases, leaving 11 bases of the junction unmatched. The CDR3 bases are TGTGCCAGCAGTCTCCAATTCGGACAGGGATACAATGAGCAGTTCTTC. Translated, it gives CASSLQFGQGYNEQFF.